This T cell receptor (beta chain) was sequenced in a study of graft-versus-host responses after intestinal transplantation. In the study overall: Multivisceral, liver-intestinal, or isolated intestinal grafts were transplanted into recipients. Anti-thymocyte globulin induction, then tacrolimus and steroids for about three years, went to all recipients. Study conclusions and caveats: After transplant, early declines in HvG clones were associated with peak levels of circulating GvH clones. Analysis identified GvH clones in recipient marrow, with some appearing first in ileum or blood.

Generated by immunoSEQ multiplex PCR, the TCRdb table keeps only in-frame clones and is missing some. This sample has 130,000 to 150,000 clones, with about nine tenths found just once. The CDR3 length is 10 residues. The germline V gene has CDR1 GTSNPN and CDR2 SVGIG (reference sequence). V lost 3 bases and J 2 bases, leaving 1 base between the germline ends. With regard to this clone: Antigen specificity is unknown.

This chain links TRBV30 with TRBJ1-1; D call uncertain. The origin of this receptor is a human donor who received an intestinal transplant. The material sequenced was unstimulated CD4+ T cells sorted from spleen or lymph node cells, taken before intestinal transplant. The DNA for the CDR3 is TGTGCCTGGAGCAACACTGAAGCTTTCTTT. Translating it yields CAWSNTEAFF.